This T cell receptor beta chain was identified in a study of blood T cells in healthy people across ages. Next came a second PCR, run for roughly 6 to 11 cycles, which used a sample-barcoded 5' primer along with a J-beta primer mix. Via MiXCR, TCRdb re-called the 5' RACE reads, giving one row per CDR3 protein. The top ten hold about an eighth of the sample, which has 950,000 to 1,200,000 distinct CDR3 sequences, about two fifths seen once. A word on this clonotype: One end of the junction varies from germline; a read error may be responsible.

There are 17 residues in the CDR3. Germline-derived CDR1 and CDR2 are MGHDK and SYGVNS. This clonotype was obtained from a man aged 18 to 29 in good health. The sequenced material came from blood. V usage is TRBV25-1 and J usage is TRBJ1-2; 7 bases are shared with TRBD1. The CDR3 nucleotides read TGTGCCAGCAGTGGGCGACTCGGGGACAGAAAATTCTATGGCTACACCTTT. It codes for CASSGRLGDRKFYGYTF.